A single sample gave rise to the 14 T cell receptor beta chains below, sequenced in a study of Ad26.COV2.S vaccination and SARS-CoV-2 variants listed by TCRdb under 2021. The sample's treatment or condition label, in plain terms: roughly 19 received Ad26.COV2.S at low or high dose, single or two shots; about 5 received placebo; per-sample allocation not given. Repertoires of vaccine and placebo recipients were sequenced from samples taken on day 63 after the first injection. Library preparation employed the immunoSEQ multiplex PCR assay. TCRdb limited this immuneACCESS table to in-frame rearrangements with V and J called. A share of clones is missing; checked studies link under half to unresolved V genes, and the rest is unexplained. The sample yields under 550,000 clones; around nine tenths were counted once. The ten largest clones capture 12% of the sample. The source material was peripheral blood, sampled in a trial of Ad26.COV2.S vaccine versus placebo. All receptors come from a person between 18 and 65 years old who received the Ad26.COV2.S COVID-19 vaccine or a placebo.

This chain uses TRBV7-8 with TRBJ2-5; no definite D call. Looked up from germline, CDR1 is SGHVS and CDR2 is FQNEAQ. Trimming removed 1 base from V and 4 bases from J, with 10 bases in between. This CDR3 has 14 residues. The DNA for the CDR3 is TGTGCCAGCAGCTTAGGAGTAGGCAGAGAGACCCAGTACTTC. This translates into CASSLGVGRETQYF.

As regards this clone: Different DNA sequences within this sample yield the same CDR3. The chain carries TRBV5-1 and TRBJ2-7, with no clear D. The CDR3 length is 11 residues. The germline gives CDR1 SGHRS, CDR2 YFSETQ. V lost 5 bases and J lost 1, with 4 bases in between. This CDR3 reads CASSSSYEQYF. Written as DNA, the CDR3 is TGCGCCAGCAGTAGTTCCTACGAGCAGTACTTC.

The chain combines TRBV18 with TRBJ1-2; the D is unclear. The CDR3 is made up of 14 amino acids. Germline V gene sequence: CDR1 KGHSH, CDR2 LQKENI. Trimming removed 2 bases from V and 7 bases from J, with 14 bases in between. CDR3 nucleotide sequence: TGTGCCAGCTCACCAAGTTTGGAACCGGCTGGCTACACCTTC. It codes for CASSPSLEPAGYTF.

The V gene is TRBV30, the J gene TRBJ2-1, with D perhaps matching TRBD2 (5 bases). The CDR3 spans 14 residues. The V end was cut by 4 bases, the J end by 0 bases, with 10 bases between. CDR1 is GTSNPN, CDR2 SVGIG, per germline (reference sequence). The CDR3: CAWNSGSSYNEQFF. CDR3 nucleotides: TGTGCCTGGAACAGTGGGAGCTCCTACAATGAGCAGTTCTTC.

The V call is TRBV27, the J call TRBJ2-2, with 9 bases identical to TRBD2. V was pared by 11 bases and J by 7 bases, with 11 bases of the junction left unmatched. There are 14 residues in the CDR3. Germline V CDR1 and CDR2: MNHEY, SMNVEV (reference sequence). CDR3: CARLEREDGGELFF. The CDR3 bases are TGTGCCCGTCTTGAGCGGGAGGACGGCGGGGAGCTGTTTTTT.

CDR3 coding DNA: TGTGCCAGCAGTTACTCCTTTCTAGGGCGGACTGAAGCTTTCTTT. Its protein is CASSYSFLGRTEAFF. V gene TRBV6-5 combines with J gene TRBJ1-1; D ambiguous. With 0 bases removed from V and 5 bases from J, the gap between germline ends came to 13 bases. This CDR3 is built from 15 residues. Germline CDR1 and CDR2: MNHEY and SVGAGI.

The chain is built from TRBV5-4 and TRBJ2-3, with D tentatively TRBD2 (6 bases). The CDR3 length is 16 residues. Germline V gene sequence: CDR1 SGHNT, CDR2 YYREEE (reference sequence). The V and J ends lost 1 base and 6 bases respectively, with 18 bases between them. This CDR3 reads CASSLNGAGWGDTQYF. The DNA of the CDR3 is TGTGCCAGCAGCTTGAACGGGGCGGGATGGGGGGATACGCAGTATTTT.

The chain has TRBV7-2 and TRBJ1-3, with D possibly TRBD1 on 6 matching bases. The CDR3 sequence is 14 residues long. The germline CDR1 and CDR2 sequences are SGHTA and FQGNSA. The V end was cut by 6 bases, the J end by 4 bases, with 13 bases between. The DNA for the CDR3 is TGTGCCAGCAGTCTACAGGGAGAAGGAAACACCATATATTTT. Translated: CASSLQGEGNTIYF.

The rearrangement uses TRBV7-9 and TRBJ1-2, with a possible D match to TRBD1 (6 bases). Germline V gene sequence: CDR1 SEHNR, CDR2 FQNEAQ (reference sequence). This CDR3 region has 14 residues. The V end lost 4 bases, the J end lost 8 bases, and 17 bases lay between the germline ends. The CDR3 is CASSSNAAGDGYTF. In DNA, the CDR3 is TGTGCCAGCAGCTCAAACGCGGCAGGGGACGGCTACACCTTC.

The rearrangement uses TRBV27 and TRBJ2-7; TRBD2 agrees at 14 bases. This CDR3 region has 14 residues. From germline, CDR1 is MNHEY and CDR2 SMNVEV (reference sequence). J gave up 7 bases and V 8 bases, and 7 bases lay outside the gene matches. The CDR3, as DNA: TGTGCCAGCGGACGACTAGCGGGAGGGCAGGAGCAGTACTTC. Its translation: CASGRLAGGQEQYF.

This chain links TRBV19 with TRBJ2-7; D gene ambiguous. V was cut by 5 bases and J by 0 bases, with 11 bases left in between. This CDR3 is built from 14 residues. Germline V gives CDR1 LNHDA, CDR2 SQIVND (reference sequence). The CDR3 sequence is CASSLTVSSYEQYF. In DNA, the CDR3 is TGTGCCAGTAGTCTAACTGTGAGCTCCTACGAGCAGTACTTC. The variable domain in full, completed from reference TRBV19 and TRBJ2-7, reads DGGITQSPKYLFRKEGQNVTLSCEQNLNHDAMYWYRQDPGQGLRLIYYSQIVNDFQKGDIAEGYSVSREKKESFPLTVTSAQKNPTAFYLCASSLTVSSYEQYFGPGTRLTVT.

This chain links TRBV12-3 or TRBV12-4 with TRBJ2-7; 7 bases align to TRBD2. The CDR3 runs to 13 residues. V gave up 3 bases and J gave up 6 bases; unmatched junction bases: 5. The CDR3 protein is CASSLGGLTEQYF. The CDR3 DNA reads as TGTGCCAGCAGTTTGGGGGGGTTGACCGAGCAGTACTTC.

The gene calls are TRBV5-1 and TRBJ2-7; 7 nucleotides align to TRBD1. J gave up 0 bases and V 3 bases, and 9 bases lay outside the gene matches. The CDR3 is 16 amino acids. Germline CDR1 and CDR2: SGHRS and YFSETQ. This CDR3 is CASSSNLDRPSYEQYF. CDR3 DNA: TGCGCCAGCAGCTCAAACCTGGACAGGCCCTCCTACGAGCAGTACTTC.

The V and J genes are TRBV2 and TRBJ1-1; 8 bases align to TRBD1. Germline lookup yields CDR1 SNHLY and CDR2 FYNNEI. The CDR3 extends over 14 amino acids. J was trimmed by 6 bases and V by 6 bases; bases with no gene match: 9. The CDR3 here is CASREQGASPEAFF. The CDR3 region has the DNA TGTGCCAGCAGAGAGCAGGGGGCTAGTCCTGAAGCTTTCTTT.